The 32 T cell receptor beta chains listed next were all sequenced from one sample in a study of cytomegalovirus exposure and HLA in healthy donors. The primer mix had 60 Vbeta and 13 Jbeta primers. The table came from immunoSEQ multiplex PCR; TCRdb's copy has only in-frame clones and leaves some out. Among approximately 51,000 clones listed, roughly four fifths were seen once. The sequenced material came from PBMCs. The receptors were gathered from a boy aged 10-17 years in good health and CMV-seropositive.

The chain combines TRBV5-1 with TRBJ2-1; no clear D. Germline assignment: CDR1 SGHRS and CDR2 YFSETQ. Trimming removed 1 base at V and 8 bases at J, with 13 bases between. CDR3 length: 14 amino acids. CDR3 amino acids: CASSLKVFSDEQFF. The CDR3 DNA reads as TGCGCCAGCAGCTTGAAAGTTTTTTCGGATGAGCAGTTCTTC. The variable domain in full, completed from reference TRBV5-1 and TRBJ2-1, reads KAGVTQTPRYLIKTRGQQVTLSCSPISGHRSVSWYQQTPGQGLQFLFEYFSETQRNKGNFPGRFSGRQFSNSRSEMNVSTLELGDSALYLCASSLKVFSDEQFFGPGTRLTVL.

CDR3: CASSLRRGGETQYF. CDR3 DNA sequence: TGTGCCAGCAGCTTGAGACGGGGAGGGGAGACCCAGTACTTC. The chain uses TRBV7-2 and TRBJ2-5, with TRBD2 identical over 7 bases. The CDR3 has 14 amino acids. The germline CDR1 and CDR2 sequences are SGHTA and FQGNSA. J gave up 5 bases and V 3 bases, and 6 bases lay outside the gene matches.

The chain employs TRBV6-4 and TRBJ1-2; D is uncertain. Trimming pared 8 bases from V and 4 bases from J, leaving 11 bases between. The CDR3 is made up of 12 amino acids. The germline gives CDR1 MRHNA, CDR2 SNTAGT. The CDR3 region is CASSVAGYGYTF. As DNA, the CDR3 is TGTGCCAGCTCCGTCGCGGGCTATGGCTACACCTTC.

V usage is TRBV6-1 and J usage is TRBJ2-1; 9 bases align to TRBD1. The CDR3 extends over 13 amino acids. Germline V gene sequence: CDR1 MNHNS, CDR2 SASEGT. V was clipped by 7 bases and J by 6 bases; unmatched bases: 4. CDR3 in DNA: TGTGCCAGCATGGACAGGGGATTCAATGAGCAGTTCTTC. Its protein is CASMDRGFNEQFF.

The V gene is TRBV6-5, the J gene TRBJ1-5; tentatively, D is TRBD1 (5 bases). The CDR3 covers 15 residues. V lost 5 bases and J lost 11, with 22 bases in between. Germline V gives CDR1 MNHEY, CDR2 SVGAGI. In DNA form, the CDR3 reads TGTGCCAGCAGTGCAACCCCCGCACAGGTCCGGGCCCAGCATTTT. It yields the protein CASSATPAQVRAQHF.

The V gene is TRBV7-3, the J gene TRBJ2-2; TRBD1 matches 9 bases. The CDR3 totals 16 residues. V lost 0 bases, J lost 7 bases, and 6 bases stayed unmatched. Germline CDR1 SGHTA, CDR2 FQGTGA. CDR3 in amino acids: CASSLTTGGSSGELFF. CDR3 sequence (DNA): TGTGCCAGCAGCTTAACAACAGGGGGCTCGAGCGGGGAGCTGTTTTTT.

This chain connects TRBV18 to TRBJ1-1; 7 bases match TRBD1. With 2 bases clipped from V and 7 bases from J, the junction kept 4 bases outside the gene matches. Per germline, CDR1 KGHSH and CDR2 LQKENI. The CDR3 is 13 residues long. DNA for the CDR3: TGTGCCAGCTCACCAAACAGGGGAGTTGAAGCTTTCTTT. It translates to CASSPNRGVEAFF.

J is TRBJ2-5 and V is TRBV29-1; maybe TRBD2 (7 bases). The CDR3 spans 14 residues. Germline CDR1 is SQVTM and CDR2 is ANQGSEA. V was clipped by 5 bases and J by 5 bases, with 18 bases between them. Written as DNA, the CDR3 is TGCAGCGTTCAGCGGGACAACGGGTGGGAGACCCAGTACTTC. Protein sequence: CSVQRDNGWETQYF. Complete variable domain (other parts from reference TRBV29-1 and TRBJ2-5): SAVISQKPSRDICQRGTSLTIQCQVDSQVTMMFWYRQQPGQSLTLIATANQGSEATYESGFVIDKFPISRPNLTFSTLTVSNMSPEDSSIYLCSVQRDNGWETQYFGPGTRLLVL.

This chain's CDR3 is CASSPSRTGMNTEAFF. The CDR3 nucleotides read TGTGCCAGCTCACCATCGCGGACGGGGATGAACACTGAAGCTTTCTTT. J is TRBJ1-1 and V is TRBV18; no clear D. V was shortened by 2 bases and J by 0 bases, with 13 bases between the two germline ends. Germline lookup yields CDR1 KGHSH and CDR2 LQKENI. CDR3 length: 16 residues. Drawing the rest from reference TRBV18 and TRBJ1-1, the complete variable domain is NAGVMQNPRHLVRRRGQEARLRCSPMKGHSHVYWYRQLPEEGLKFMVYLQKENIIDESGMPKERFSAEFPKEGPSILRIQQVVRGDSAAYFCASSPSRTGMNTEAFFGQGTRLTVV.

This chain uses TRBV5-4 with TRBJ2-1; D uncertain. Germline V gene sequence: CDR1 SGHNT, CDR2 YYREEE (reference sequence). V gave up 4 bases and J gave up 2 bases, with 7 bases separating them. The CDR3 consists of 13 residues. This CDR3 is CASSVDTYNEQFF. The CDR3 DNA reads TGTGCCAGCAGCGTCGACACCTACAATGAGCAGTTCTTC.

A note on this clone: Other DNA sequences of this sample code for an identical CDR3. The rearrangement joins TRBV7-6 to TRBJ2-1, with 7 bases lining up with TRBD2. With 2 bases clipped from V and 7 bases from J, the junction kept 8 bases outside the gene matches. Germline V gene sequence: CDR1 SGHVS, CDR2 FNYEAQ. This CDR3 is built from 15 residues. The CDR3 region has the DNA TGTGCCAGCAGCTTATATGCCGGGGGAGGGAATGAGCAGTTCTTC. Residues: CASSLYAGGGNEQFF.

This chain connects TRBV4-1 to TRBJ1-5; D remains ambiguous. Germline V gene lookup returns CDR1 MGHRA and CDR2 YSYEKL. This CDR3 has 16 amino acids. Trimming shortened V by 2 bases and J by 1 base, and 12 bases separated the two germline ends. CDR3 DNA sequence: TGCGCCAGCAGCCAACCATTCACCGGGAGCAATCAGCCCCAGCATTTT. Protein sequence: CASSQPFTGSNQPQHF.

The chain is built from TRBV29-1 and TRBJ2-1, with TRBD2 matching 15 bases. V lost 5 bases and J lost 4; bases outside the gene matches: 6. Germline V gene data show CDR1 as SQVTM and CDR2 as ANQGSEA. This CDR3 contains 16 residues. CDR3 region: CSVSGTSGGPYNEQFF. CDR3 nucleotides: TGCAGCGTTAGCGGGACTAGCGGGGGGCCTTACAATGAGCAGTTCTTC.

This clone has just one count. Distinct nucleotide sequences in the sample also encode this CDR3. The rearrangement uses TRBV9 and TRBJ2-5; TRBD2 agrees at 7 bases. V gave up 2 bases and J gave up 0 bases; unmatched junction bases: 1. This CDR3 contains 14 residues. In germline, CDR1 is SGDLS, CDR2 YYNGEE. The CDR3 here is CASSVGGYQETQYF. The DNA of the CDR3 is TGTGCCAGCAGCGTGGGGGGGTACCAAGAGACCCAGTACTTC.

The chain links TRBV7-9 to TRBJ2-7, with TRBD1 as a possible D gene (7 bases). V was trimmed by 5 bases and J by 0 bases, leaving 17 bases between them. Germline V gene sequence: CDR1 SEHNR, CDR2 FQNEAQ (reference sequence). The CDR3 spans 16 residues. The DNA for the CDR3 is TGTGCCAGCAGCCCCCGCGGGACAGCGAGCTCCTACGAGCAGTACTTC. Translating gives CASSPRGTASSYEQYF.

V usage is TRBV6-6 and J usage is TRBJ1-1, with 7 bases matching TRBD1. The V segment lost 5 bases and the J segment 2 bases; nucleotides outside the gene matches: 8. The CDR3 extends over 15 amino acids. Germline values: CDR1 MNHNY, CDR2 SVGAGI (reference sequence). The CDR3 protein is CASSPRGPPNTEAFF. The CDR3 DNA reads as TGTGCCAGCAGTCCTAGGGGGCCCCCCAACACTGAAGCTTTCTTT.

In this sample, this clone turned up a few times. The V gene is TRBV4-1, the J gene TRBJ1-6, with no clear D. Germline V CDR1 and CDR2: MGHRA, YSYEKL. V gave up 3 bases and J gave up 10 bases, with 10 bases separating them. CDR3 length: 13 residues. CDR3 amino acids: CASSQRHDSPLHF. DNA of the CDR3: TGCGCCAGCAGCCAGAGACACGACTCACCCCTCCACTTT.

CDR3 sequence (DNA): TGTGCCAGCAGCGGGGGAGATGGGTTCGTCTATGGCTACACCTTC. As protein: CASSGGDGFVYGYTF. The chain links TRBV9 to TRBJ1-2; the D is unclear. V was pared by 3 bases and J by 4 bases, with 16 bases between. CDR3 length: 15 residues. The germline V gene has CDR1 SGDLS and CDR2 YYNGEE.

The rearrangement joins TRBV13 to TRBJ2-7; 8 nucleotides match TRBD1. Germline lookup yields CDR1 PRHDT and CDR2 FYEKMQ (reference sequence). The CDR3 loop spans 15 amino acids. V dropped 5 bases and J dropped 5; count of bases not matched to a gene: 11. In nucleotides, the CDR3 is TGTGCCAGCAGCGGGACAAGGACAGGGTGGGACGAGCAGTACTTC. It codes for CASSGTRTGWDEQYF.

V and J are TRBV5-1 and TRBJ2-5; 8 positions match TRBD1. Germline V gene data show CDR1 as SGHRS and CDR2 as YFSETQ. This CDR3 is built from 15 residues. V dropped 7 bases and J dropped 7; count of bases not matched to a gene: 15. CDR3 amino acids: CASRGTDRVGWTQYF. For the CDR3, the DNA is TGCGCCAGCCGAGGAACGGACAGGGTGGGGTGGACCCAGTACTTC. The variable domain in full, completed from reference TRBV5-1 and TRBJ2-5, reads KAGVTQTPRYLIKTRGQQVTLSCSPISGHRSVSWYQQTPGQGLQFLFEYFSETQRNKGNFPGRFSGRQFSNSRSEMNVSTLELGDSALYLCASRGTDRVGWTQYFGPGTRLLVL.

CDR3 nucleotides: TGTGCCACGTGGGACAGGGGAACAGATACGCAGTATTTT. Translated: CATWDRGTDTQYF. This rearrangement joins TRBV19 to TRBJ2-3; TRBD1 matches at 10 bases. This CDR3 has 13 amino acids. Looked up from germline, CDR1 is LNHDA and CDR2 is SQIVND (reference sequence). Germline trimming cut 10 bases from V and 3 bases from J; bases unmatched to any gene: 4.

The chain employs TRBV11-2 and TRBJ2-5; tentative D call: TRBD1 (5 bases). CDR1 SGHAT and CDR2 FQNNGV come from the germline V gene. Trimming removed 3 bases at V and 5 bases at J, with 13 bases between. CDR3 length: 14 amino acids. The CDR3 region has the DNA TGTGCCAGCAGCTTCGGTCAGGGCAGGGAGACCCAGTACTTC. Amino acid sequence: CASSFGQGRETQYF.

This clone has more than one count but fewer than ten. The chain links TRBV5-6 to TRBJ2-2; D not resolved. Trimming cost V 3 bases and J 6 bases, with 9 bases left between them. The CDR3 sequence is 13 residues long. Germline CDR1 reads SGHDT; CDR2 reads YYEEEE. The CDR3 DNA reads TGTGCCAGCAGCTGGGTGGGCTCCGGGGAGCTGTTTTTT. Its protein product is CASSWVGSGELFF.

The chain recombines TRBV27 with TRBJ2-2; TRBD2 is a possible D gene (7 bases). Germline-derived CDR1 and CDR2 are MNHEY and SMNVEV (reference sequence). This CDR3 comprises 16 residues. V lost 5 bases and J lost 4, with 17 bases in between. The CDR3 nucleotides read TGTGCCAGCAGTGGGTCGGGGGGCGAATCCACCGGGGAGCTGTTTTTT. Amino acids: CASSGSGGESTGELFF.

This clone came up a few times. This sequence joins TRBV6-5 and TRBJ2-5; 7 nucleotides agree with TRBD2. Germline V gene data show CDR1 as MNHEY and CDR2 as SVGAGI. V shed 2 bases and J 5 bases; nucleotides not matched to a gene: 5. CDR3 length: 14 residues. This CDR3 is CASSYSGTAETQYF. The CDR3 DNA sequence: TGTGCCAGCAGTTACAGCGGGACGGCGGAGACCCAGTACTTC.

This sequence joins TRBV29-1 and TRBJ2-5; no firm D call. V dropped 3 bases and J dropped 4 bases, with 9 bases sitting between them. This CDR3 contains 12 residues. Germline assignment: CDR1 SQVTM and CDR2 ANQGSEA. The CDR3 DNA is TGCAGCGTTGAGCCCTCAGGAGAGACCCAGTACTTC. It codes for CSVEPSGETQYF.

CDR3 loop: CASSHNNEQFF. The CDR3, as DNA: TGTGCCAGCAGTCACAATAATGAGCAGTTCTTC. This rearrangement joins TRBV27 to TRBJ2-1; D unclear. The CDR3 is 11 amino acids. In germline, CDR1 is MNHEY, CDR2 SMNVEV (reference sequence). Trimming took off 5 bases at V and 7 bases at J, with 6 bases between the two ends.

The chain recombines TRBV7-2 with TRBJ1-2; no firm D call. This CDR3 region has 12 residues. V was cut by 8 bases and J by 4 bases, with 11 bases left in between. Germline-derived CDR1 and CDR2 are SGHTA and FQGNSA. The CDR3 spells CASRGQSYGYTF. The DNA of the CDR3 is TGTGCCAGCCGCGGGCAAAGCTATGGCTACACCTTC.

This sequence joins TRBV19 and TRBJ2-3; 12 positions agree with TRBD2. CDR3 length equals 15 residues. Germline CDR1 is LNHDA and CDR2 is SQIVND (reference sequence). The ends lost 8 bases at V and 2 bases at J; junction bases unmatched: 5. The CDR3 region is CASSRTSGNTDTQYF. As DNA, the CDR3 is TGTGCCAGTTCGCGGACTAGCGGGAACACAGATACGCAGTATTTT.

Notes on this clone: At one end, the junction sequence differs from germline, possibly due to a read error. The genes are TRBV7-9 and TRBJ2-2; a possible D gene is TRBD2 (6 bases). This CDR3 spans 14 amino acids. The germline gives CDR1 SEHNR, CDR2 FQNEAQ (reference sequence). In nucleotides, the CDR3 is TGTGCCAGCGGAGGGACCGAGAACACCGGGGAGCCGTTTTTT. It yields the protein CASGGTENTGEPFF. The full variable domain, with the rest looked up from reference TRBV7-9 and TRBJ2-2, is DTGVSQNPRHKITKRGQNVTFRCDPISEHNRLYWYRQTLGQGPEFLTYFQNEAQLEKSRLLSDRFSAERPKGSFSTLEIQRTEQGDSAMYLCASGGTENTGEPFFGEGSRLTVL.

This chain uses TRBV4-2 with TRBJ2-5, with 8 nucleotides matching TRBD2. The V segment lost 5 bases and the J segment 2 bases; nucleotides outside the gene matches: 4. This CDR3 contains 14 residues. Per the germline V gene, CDR1 is LGHNA and CDR2 is YNFKEQ. The CDR3 loop reads CASSSGGRQETQYF. The DNA of the CDR3 is TGTGCCAGCAGCTCGGGGGGGCGGCAAGAGACCCAGTACTTC.

This clone has more than one count but fewer than ten. The chain employs TRBV2 and TRBJ1-1; D perhaps matches TRBD1 (5 bases). CDR1 is SNHLY and CDR2 is FYNNEI in the germline V gene. V dropped 6 bases and J dropped 1 base, with 6 bases sitting between them. This CDR3 contains 12 residues. CDR3 bases: TGTGCCAGCAGCGGACAGAACACTGAAGCTTTCTTT. This encodes CASSGQNTEAFF.